Presented here are 7 T cell receptor beta chains from one specimen sequenced in a study of response to subunit inactivated influenza vaccine. Each CDR3 protein is one row after TCRdb ran MiXCR on the RT-PCR reads. The sample yields a few hundred thousand distinct CDR3 sequences, roughly a fifth seen once. The specimen was PBMCs from blood, collected about 20 months after vaccination. The receptor set was obtained from a man between 50 and 69 years old who received an inactivated influenza vaccine.

This clonotype appeared a few times. The chain has TRBV6-2 or TRBV6-3 and TRBJ2-1; 7 nucleotides agree with TRBD2. This CDR3 is 17 amino acids long. J gave up 6 bases and V 2 bases, and 13 bases lay outside the gene matches. Looked up from germline, CDR1 is MNHEY and CDR2 is SVGEGT. CDR3 DNA sequence: TGTGCCAGCAGTTACGGGGCGGGAGCCTTTATCGGCAATGAGCAGTTCTTC. This gives the protein CASSYGAGAFIGNEQFF.

This clonotype turned up a few times. V and J are TRBV6-5 and TRBJ1-2; D perhaps matches TRBD1 (5 bases). The CDR3 has 14 residues. Trimming took off 3 bases at V and 3 bases at J, with 11 bases between the two ends. Germline V gene sequence: CDR1 MNHEY, CDR2 SVGAGI. CDR3 nucleotide sequence: TGTGCCAGCAGTTATCGGGGCGCGGACTATGGCTACACCTTC. Its translation is CASSYRGADYGYTF.

A single count supports this clonotype. A single base separates this from a much larger clone, so it may be a read error. The J gene is TRBJ1-4, the V gene TRBV6-1; D is uncertain. Germline CDR1 is MNHNS and CDR2 is SASEGT. The CDR3 consists of 14 residues. CDR3: CASRAHATNEILFF. In nucleotides, the CDR3 is TGTGCCAGCAGGGCACATGCAACTAATGAAATACTGTTTTTT.

There are a few counts of this clonotype. CDR3 nucleotide sequence: TGTGCCAGCAGCTTAACAGGCGGGAGGGGTACCTACAATGAGCAGTTCTTC. Encoded protein: CASSLTGGRGTYNEQFF. V and J are TRBV7-3 and TRBJ2-1; 9 bases align to TRBD2. V was pared by 0 bases and J by 2 bases, with 5 bases of the junction left unmatched. Per germline, CDR1 SGHTA and CDR2 FQGTGA. The CDR3 totals 17 residues.

The genes are TRBV6-5 and TRBJ1-1; no clear D. This CDR3 is 14 amino acids long. The ends were cut back, 4 bases at V and 5 bases at J, with 14 bases in the middle. CDR1 is MNHEY, CDR2 SVGAGI, per germline. The CDR3 DNA reads TGTGCCAGCAGTTCCCCAGGCGTGGGTACTGAAGCTTTCTTT. It specifies CASSSPGVGTEAFF.

This clonotype was seen a handful of times. The rearrangement uses TRBV7-9 and TRBJ2-5; D perhaps matches TRBD1 (5 bases). Trimming pared 5 bases from V and 2 bases from J, leaving 12 bases between. This CDR3 comprises 14 residues. Germline CDR1 and CDR2: SEHNR and FQNEAQ (reference sequence). CDR3 in amino acids: CASSEPRVQETQYF. The CDR3 nucleotides read TGTGCCAGCAGCGAGCCCAGGGTTCAAGAGACCCAGTACTTC.

The chain recombines TRBV2 with TRBJ2-7; 8 bases agree with TRBD2. Germline CDR1 SNHLY, CDR2 FYNNEI. V gave up 6 bases and J gave up 0 bases; unmatched junction bases: 25. CDR3 size: 21 residues. In DNA, the CDR3 is TGTGCCAGCAGCGAGCAGATACTTGAAACAGCGGGGGCCGCCTTCTCCTACGAGCAGTACTTC. It is translated as CASSEQILETAGAAFSYEQYF.